A selection of T cell receptor beta chains follows, all from one sample in a study of blood T cell repertoires in COVID-19. Data came from immunoSEQ multiplex PCR; TCRdb stores just in-frame clones and leaves some out. In the table there are some 240,000 clones, roughly 84% of which are singletons. The material sequenced was PBMCs or T cells enriched from blood (not recorded which). The receptors shown here come from a man aged 50 to 60 who had recovered from COVID-19. Each CDR3 is given with its conserved first and last residue. The D gene is left open where the match is weak. Not all rows give a size; the values are once, few, many and, for expanded clones, a class.

>TRBV19|.|TRBJ1-2|TRBD1
TGTGCCAGTAGTATATCTCCGGGACAGGGGTATGGCTACACCTTC
CASSISPGQGYGYTF
>TRBV2|once|TRBJ1-1|.
TGTGCCAGCGGACCGGACAGGAACACTGAAGCTTTCTTT
CASGPDRNTEAFF
>TRBV28|.|TRBJ2-2|.
TGTGCCAGCAGTTTTGGCGGACAGCCGAACACCGGGGAGCTGTTTTTT
CASSFGGQPNTGELFF
>TRBV5-1|.|TRBJ2-1|.
TGCGCCAGCAGCTTTAACCGAGGAGTCTACAATGAGCAGTTCTTC
CASSFNRGVYNEQFF
>TRBV7-9|.|TRBJ2-7|TRBD1
TGTGCCAGCAGCTTCGGGACAGGGGACTACGAGCAGTACTTC
CASSFGTGDYEQYF
>TRBV28|few|TRBJ2-1|.
TGTGCCAGCAGTCAGGCGGGAAAGGAGCAGTTCTTC
CASSQAGKEQFF
>TRBV19|.|TRBJ1-4|.
TGTGCCAGTAAGGAGGCGGCGACTAATGAAAAACTGTTTTTT
CASKEAATNEKLFF
>TRBV12-2|.|TRBJ2-2|.
TGTGCAAGTCGTCTCAGGATTAAAGGGGGACACTGTGAAACCGGGGAGCTGTTTTTT
CASRLRIKGGHCETGELFF
>TRBV18|.|TRBJ2-2|.
TGTGCCAGCTCCTTGTTGAGGGCAGGAGACACCGGGGAGCTGTTTTTT
CASSLLRAGDTGELFF
>TRBV7-3|.|TRBJ2-3|.
TGTGCCAGCAGCCCCGGTCGTCCTGGCACAGATACGCAGTATTTT
CASSPGRPGTDTQYF
>TRBV28|.|TRBJ2-7|TRBD2
TGTGCCAGCCGAACCGCTGCGACGCCGCGGGAGGGCCCGTACTTC
CASRTAATPREGPYF
>TRBV19|.|TRBJ2-7|TRBD1
TGTGCCACCGGGACAGCTTCCTACGAGCAGTACTTC
CATGTASYEQYF
>TRBV7-2|.|TRBJ2-7|TRBD2
TGTGCCAGCAGCTTAGCGGCGAGCGGGAGGACCCTAACCTACGAGCAGTACTTC
CASSLAASGRTLTYEQYF
>TRBV6-5|.|TRBJ1-5|TRBD1
TGTGCCAGCAGTCGAATGAGGACAGGGAGTCTGCCCCAGCATTTT
CASSRMRTGSLPQHF
>TRBV4-1|.|TRBJ1-2|TRBD1
TGCGCCAGCAGCGACACGACAGGGCCATTGGGGTCTGATGGCTACACCTTC
CASSDTTGPLGSDGYTF
>TRBV29-1|.|TRBJ2-1|.
TGCAGCGTTGACTTTAGCTCCTACAATGAGCAGTTCTTC
CSVDFSSYNEQFF
>TRBV14|.|TRBJ1-1|.
TGTGCCAGCAGCCGAGGGTTGAACACTGAAGCTTTCTTT
CASSRGLNTEAFF
>TRBV2|.|TRBJ1-1|TRBD1
TGTGCCAGCAGTGGACAGGGGATGAGGGACACTGAAGCTTTCTTT
CASSGQGMRDTEAFF
>TRBV4-2|.|TRBJ2-3|TRBD1
TGTGCCAGCAGCCACCGGGACAGAAGCACAGATACGCAGTATTTT
CASSHRDRSTDTQYF
>TRBV28|.|TRBJ2-3|TRBD2
TGTGCCAGCACAACTAGCGGGAGGGTCCGCACAGATACGCAGTATTTT
CASTTSGRVRTDTQYF
>TRBV5-1|.|TRBJ2-5|.
TGCGCCAGCAGCCAATTGGACAGCCAAGAGACCCAGTACTTC
CASSQLDSQETQYF
>TRBV11-2|.|TRBJ2-2|.
TGTGCCAGCAGCTCAAGGTCAGGGTCCGCCGGGGAGCTGTTTTTT
CASSSRSGSAGELFF
>TRBV27|.|TRBJ1-5|.
TGTGCCAGCAGTCCCAGTTATAGCAATCAGCCCCAGCATTTT
CASSPSYSNQPQHF
>TRBV27|.|TRBJ2-7|TRBD1
TGTGCCAGCAGTTTAAACGGGCGACAGGGAAGGGAGTACTTC
CASSLNGRQGREYF
>TRBV5-1|.|TRBJ2-2|.
TGCGCCAGCGGAGTGGCAGGGACGAACACCGGGGAGCTGTTTTTT
CASGVAGTNTGELFF
>TRBV7-3|.|TRBJ1-2|TRBD1
TGTGCCAGCAGCTTAACGGGGAACACAGGGGATGGCTACACCTTC
CASSLTGNTGDGYTF
>TRBV27|.|TRBJ1-6|.
TGTGCCAGCAGTTTCCGGGTGAGGTCCTATAATTCACCCCTCCACTTT
CASSFRVRSYNSPLHF
>TRBV30|.|TRBJ2-7|TRBD1
TGTGCCTGTACAGGGGCGGCCGAACGGGGTTCGCCTTACGAGCAGTACTTC
CACTGAAERGSPYEQYF
>TRBV5-1|.|TRBJ2-1|TRBD2
TGCGCCAGCAGCCGGACGGGGGGTAGCTCCTACAATGAGCAGTTCTTC
CASSRTGGSSYNEQFF
>TRBV5-5|.|TRBJ2-5|.
TGTGCCAGCTCGGAACAGGGTTCGAGGGAGACCCAGTACTTC
CASSEQGSRETQYF
>TRBV18|once|TRBJ1-2|TRBD1
TGTGCCAGCTCACCACCTGCGACAGGGGAATTCTATGGCTACACCTTC
CASSPPATGEFYGYTF